This T cell receptor (beta chain) was found in a study of blood T cell repertoires in COVID-19. In the authors' workflow: Reference gene primers were amplified, and this amplification served to estimate nucleated cell counts. Generated by immunoSEQ multiplex PCR, the TCRdb table keeps only in-frame clones and is missing some. The V and J calls and clone size come from that table; D and trimming were worked out from the DNA. This table holds 150,000 to 200,000 clones, approximately 80% found once. Germline CDR1 reads SGHTA; CDR2 reads FQGNSA. The ends were cut back, 4 bases at V and 4 bases at J, with 16 bases in the middle. There are 15 residues in the CDR3.

This TCR was sampled from a woman aged 80 or over with active or convalescent COVID-19. This chain joins TRBV7-2 and TRBJ2-5, with a possible D match to TRBD2 (5 bases). The sequencing sample was made of peripheral blood. The CDR3 region is CASSSPRGYGETQYF. The CDR3 nucleotides read TGTGCCAGCAGCTCCCCGCGAGGGTATGGAGAGACCCAGTACTTC.